A single sample is the source of the 19 T cell receptor beta chains below, sequenced in a study of T cells after posttransplantation cyclophosphamide. Cyclophosphamide on days +3 and +4 followed busulfan-fludarabine conditioning and a marrow graft. Produced via immunoSEQ multiplex PCR; TCRdb's table is partial and in-frame only. The table includes about 42,000 clones, less than 95% detected once. Sequencing used PBMCs, obtained roughly 59 days after allogeneic stem cell transplant with posttransplant cyclophosphamide. The source is a male patient in his sixties who received an allogeneic stem cell transplant from a related donor and was CMV-positive. The T cells may come from the graft donor.

The chain employs TRBV5-1 and TRBJ2-1; 7 bases fit TRBD1. The CDR3 spans 15 residues. The V segment lost 0 bases and the J segment 5 bases; nucleotides outside the gene matches: 5. The germline gives CDR1 SGHRS, CDR2 YFSETQ. The CDR3: CASSLETGSHNEQFF. DNA of the CDR3: TGCGCCAGCAGCTTGGAGACAGGGAGTCACAATGAGCAGTTCTTC.

This chain links TRBV10-3 with TRBJ1-1; maybe TRBD1 (5 bases). Trimming shortened V by 11 bases and J by 5 bases, and 15 bases separated the two germline ends. The CDR3 totals 12 residues. CDR1 ENHRY and CDR2 SYGVKD come from the germline V gene. The CDR3 is CALRDYGTEAFF. The CDR3 DNA reads TGTGCCTTAAGGGACTACGGTACTGAAGCTTTCTTT.

Points on this clone: At the DNA level, this CDR3 is encoded by other sequences in the same sample as well. The chain combines TRBV28 with TRBJ2-7, with unresolved D. The CDR3 is 11 residues long. From germline, CDR1 is MDHEN and CDR2 SYDVKM. Trimming removed 1 base at V and 7 bases at J, with 5 bases between. The CDR3 region is CASSLLREQYF. CDR3 nucleotides: TGTGCCAGCAGTTTATTGCGGGAGCAGTACTTC.

The chain recombines TRBV7-8 with TRBJ1-2, with D possibly being TRBD1 (6 bases). The CDR3 sequence is 17 residues long. Germline V gene sequence: CDR1 SGHVS, CDR2 FQNEAQ. V was cut by 1 base and J by 4 bases, with 19 bases left in between. The CDR3, as DNA: TGTGCCAGCAGCTTAGGATTCCAGGGGTCGGCGGTCTATGGCTACACCTTC. Its translation: CASSLGFQGSAVYGYTF.

The J gene is TRBJ1-3, the V gene TRBV30; D perhaps matches TRBD1 (6 bases). Per germline, CDR1 GTSNPN and CDR2 SVGIG (reference sequence). This CDR3 is 12 amino acids long. The V gene lost 5 bases and the J gene lost 2 bases, with 7 bases spanning the gap. The CDR3 nucleotides read TGTGCCTGGGGACAGACTGGAAACACCATATATTTT. This translates into CAWGQTGNTIYF.

The rearrangement uses TRBV28 and TRBJ1-2; D not resolved. CDR1 is MDHEN and CDR2 is SYDVKM in the germline V gene. The ends were cut back, 3 bases at V and 4 bases at J, with 6 bases in the middle. CDR3 length: 12 amino acids. CDR3 in amino acids: CASSLSAYGYTF. CDR3 DNA sequence: TGTGCCAGCAGTTTGAGTGCCTATGGCTACACCTTC.

This clone was recorded a few times. This chain uses TRBV2 with TRBJ1-1; D uncertain. Germline lookup yields CDR1 SNHLY and CDR2 FYNNEI. The CDR3 totals 14 residues. V lost 8 bases, J lost 0 bases, and 13 bases lay in between. The CDR3 nucleotides read TGTGCCAGCGTGGGCTTACAAATGAACACTGAAGCTTTCTTT. Protein product: CASVGLQMNTEAFF.

This chain joins TRBV7-6 and TRBJ1-4, with D tentatively TRBD1 (5 bases). Germline V lookup: CDR1 SGHVS, CDR2 FNYEAQ. This CDR3 is 13 amino acids long. V lost 5 bases and J lost 7, with 11 bases in between. The CDR3 here is CASSGRRGEKLFF. Written as DNA, the CDR3 is TGTGCCAGCAGCGGACGTAGGGGTGAAAAACTGTTTTTT. The complete variable domain, with remaining parts taken from reference TRBV7-6 and TRBJ1-4, reads GAGVSQSPRYKVTKRGQDVALRCDPISGHVSLYWYRQALGQGPEFLTYFNYEAQQDKSGLPNDRFSAERPEGSISTLTIQRTEQRDSAMYRCASSGRRGEKLFFGSGTQLSVL.

V and J are TRBV2 and TRBJ2-3; 7 bases agree with TRBD2. The CDR3 runs to 17 residues. CDR1 is SNHLY, CDR2 FYNNEI, per germline. With V trimmed by 9 bases and J by 1 base, 16 bases remained unmatched. The CDR3 DNA sequence: TGTGCCAGGGACGAGCGGGGATCGGCTAGTGGCACAGATACGCAGTATTTT. Protein product: CARDERGSASGTDTQYF. Supplemented by reference TRBV2 and TRBJ2-3, the full variable domain reads EPEVTQTPSHQVTQMGQEVILRCVPISNHLYFYWYRQILGQKVEFLVSFYNNEISEKSEIFDDQFSVERPDGSNFTLKIRSTKLEDSAMYFCARDERGSASGTDTQYFGPGTRLTVL.

The chain uses TRBV18 and TRBJ2-3; unclear D gene. Germline V gene data show CDR1 as KGHSH and CDR2 as LQKENI. CDR3 length equals 16 residues. Trimming removed 2 bases from V and 3 bases from J, with 15 bases in between. The CDR3 DNA sequence: TGTGCCAGCTCACCAAATCTCTGGCTCGGGACAGATACGCAGTATTTT. Encoded protein: CASSPNLWLGTDTQYF.

The chain uses TRBV6-1 and TRBJ2-7; 7 bases line up with TRBD2. Trimming cost V 5 bases and J 2 bases; bases outside gene matches: 6. The CDR3 totals 14 residues. The germline V gene encodes CDR1 MNHNS and CDR2 SASEGT. CDR3 nucleotides: TGTGCCAGCAGTCGGGGGGAGGGGACCTACGAGCAGTACGTC. This translates into CASSRGEGTYEQYV.

This clone was observed a single time. The rearrangement uses TRBV6-5 and TRBJ2-1; weak D call: TRBD1 (6 bases). Germline CDR1 reads MNHEY; CDR2 reads SVGAGI. The CDR3 sequence is 12 residues long. Trimming left V 5 bases short and J 9 bases short, with 11 bases between. The CDR3 here is CASSQTGFEQFF. DNA for the CDR3: TGTGCCAGCAGTCAAACAGGGTTTGAGCAGTTCTTC.

The CDR3 nucleotides are TGCGCCAGCAGCTTGGGGCAGGCTTGGGTCGAGACCCAGTACTTC. It codes for CASSLGQAWVETQYF. The chain uses TRBV5-1 and TRBJ2-5; D is unresolved. Between the trimmed V and J ends, which lost 0 bases and 5 bases, there was a span of 14 bases. Germline CDR1 is SGHRS and CDR2 is YFSETQ. This CDR3 contains 15 residues.

The V gene is TRBV4-1, the J gene TRBJ2-3, with TRBD2 matching 9 bases. The CDR3 length is 15 residues. Germline lookup yields CDR1 MGHRA and CDR2 YSYEKL. J was trimmed by 1 base and V by 3 bases; bases with no gene match: 2. CDR3 loop: CASSQPSGGTDTQYF. The CDR3 nucleotides read TGCGCCAGCAGCCAGCCTAGCGGGGGCACAGATACGCAGTATTTT.

This chain uses TRBV4-1 with TRBJ1-2; tentatively, D is TRBD1 (5 bases). Germline V CDR1 and CDR2: MGHRA, YSYEKL. Trimming shortened V by 4 bases and J by 3 bases, and 12 bases separated the two germline ends. This CDR3 has 14 residues. The CDR3 loop is CASSPGRGYYGYTF. CDR3 coding DNA: TGCGCCAGCAGCCCAGGTCGGGGGTACTATGGCTACACCTTC.

This clone has only one observation. The gene calls are TRBV5-1 and TRBJ2-5, with D maybe TRBD2 (5 bases). CDR3 size: 13 residues. Germline V gives CDR1 SGHRS, CDR2 YFSETQ. Deletions cut 4 bases from V and 2 bases from J, with 9 bases between. CDR3 amino acids: CASSPDSQETQYF. The DNA for the CDR3 is TGCGCCAGCAGCCCGGACTCACAAGAGACCCAGTACTTC.

V and J are TRBV6-1 and TRBJ2-7, with 11 bases matching TRBD1. The V segment lost 9 bases and the J segment 4 bases; nucleotides outside the gene matches: 5. This CDR3 comprises 13 residues. CDR1 is MNHNS and CDR2 is SASEGT in the germline V gene. CDR3 in amino acids: CASTDRGLYEQYV. Written as DNA, the CDR3 is TGTGCCAGTACGGACAGGGGGCTGTACGAGCAGTACGTC.

Concerning this clone itself: Germline is not matched at one junction end, which may reflect a read error. The same CDR3 also results from other DNA sequences found in this sample. This chain joins TRBV5-1 and TRBJ2-2; 9 bases match TRBD1. This CDR3 contains 15 residues. Germline V CDR1 and CDR2: SGHRS, YFSETQ. The CDR3 DNA follows: TGCGCCAGCAGCTTCGGGGACAGGGACACCGGGGAGCTGTTTTTC. Translation gives CASSFGDRDTGELFF.

The rearrangement uses TRBV6-6 and TRBJ2-7; a possible D gene is TRBD1 (6 bases). The CDR3 spans 13 residues. Deletions cut 4 bases from V and 4 bases from J, with 11 bases between. Germline CDR1 and CDR2: MNHNY and SVGAGI (reference sequence). Here the CDR3 DNA reads TGTGCCAGCAGTTTGGGCAGGGGATACGAGCAGTACGTC. Translated: CASSLGRGYEQYV.